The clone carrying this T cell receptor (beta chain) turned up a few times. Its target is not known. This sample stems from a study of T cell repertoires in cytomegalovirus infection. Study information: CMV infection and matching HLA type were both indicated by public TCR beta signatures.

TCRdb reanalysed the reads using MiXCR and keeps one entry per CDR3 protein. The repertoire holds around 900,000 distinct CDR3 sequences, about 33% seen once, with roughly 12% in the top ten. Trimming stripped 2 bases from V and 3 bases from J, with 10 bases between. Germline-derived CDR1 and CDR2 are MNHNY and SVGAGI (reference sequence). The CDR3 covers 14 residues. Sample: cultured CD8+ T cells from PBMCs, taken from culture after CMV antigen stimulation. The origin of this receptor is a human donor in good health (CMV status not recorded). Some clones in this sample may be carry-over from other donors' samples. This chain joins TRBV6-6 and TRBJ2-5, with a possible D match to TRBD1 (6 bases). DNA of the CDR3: TGTGCCAGCAGTTACGGGACACCTGAAGAGACCCAGTACTTC. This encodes CASSYGTPEETQYF.